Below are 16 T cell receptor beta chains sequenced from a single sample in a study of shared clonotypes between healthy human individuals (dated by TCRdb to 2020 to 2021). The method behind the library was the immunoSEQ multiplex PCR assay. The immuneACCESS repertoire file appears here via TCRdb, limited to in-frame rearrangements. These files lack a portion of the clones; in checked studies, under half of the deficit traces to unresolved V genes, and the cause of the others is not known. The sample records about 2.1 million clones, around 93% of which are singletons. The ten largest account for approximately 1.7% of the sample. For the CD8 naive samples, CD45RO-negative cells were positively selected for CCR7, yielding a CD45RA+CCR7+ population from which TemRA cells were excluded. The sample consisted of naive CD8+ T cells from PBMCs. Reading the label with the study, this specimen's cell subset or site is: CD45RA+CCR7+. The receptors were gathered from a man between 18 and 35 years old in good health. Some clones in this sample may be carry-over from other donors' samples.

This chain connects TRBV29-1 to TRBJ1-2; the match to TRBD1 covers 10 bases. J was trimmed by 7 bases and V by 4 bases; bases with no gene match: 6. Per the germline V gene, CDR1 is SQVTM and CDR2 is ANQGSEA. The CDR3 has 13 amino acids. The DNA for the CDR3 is TGCAGCGTTGGAGCCGGGACAGGGGTTGGCTACACCTTC. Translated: CSVGAGTGVGYTF.

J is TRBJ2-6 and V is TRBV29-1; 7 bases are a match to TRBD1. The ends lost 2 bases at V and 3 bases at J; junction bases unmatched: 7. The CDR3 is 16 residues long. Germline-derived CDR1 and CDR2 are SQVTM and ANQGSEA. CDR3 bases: TGCAGCGTTGAAATACAGGGGCGTGGTGGGGCCAACGTCCTGACTTTC. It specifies CSVEIQGRGGANVLTF. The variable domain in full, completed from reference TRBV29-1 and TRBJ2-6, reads SAVISQKPSRDICQRGTSLTIQCQVDSQVTMMFWYRQQPGQSLTLIATANQGSEATYESGFVIDKFPISRPNLTFSTLTVSNMSPEDSSIYLCSVEIQGRGGANVLTFGAGSRLTVL.

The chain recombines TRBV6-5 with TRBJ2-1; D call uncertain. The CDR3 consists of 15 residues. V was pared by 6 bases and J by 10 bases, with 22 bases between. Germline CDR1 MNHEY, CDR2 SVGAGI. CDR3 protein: CASRPTLASRREQFF. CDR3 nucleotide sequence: TGTGCCAGCAGACCGACCCTGGCGAGCCGCAGGGAGCAGTTCTTC.

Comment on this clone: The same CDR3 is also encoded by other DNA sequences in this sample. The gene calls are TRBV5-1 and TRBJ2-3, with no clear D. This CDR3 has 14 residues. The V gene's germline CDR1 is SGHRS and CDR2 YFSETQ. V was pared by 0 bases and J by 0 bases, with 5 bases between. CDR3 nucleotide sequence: TGCGCCAGCAGCTTGGAAACTAGCACAGATACGCAGTATTTT. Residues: CASSLETSTDTQYF.

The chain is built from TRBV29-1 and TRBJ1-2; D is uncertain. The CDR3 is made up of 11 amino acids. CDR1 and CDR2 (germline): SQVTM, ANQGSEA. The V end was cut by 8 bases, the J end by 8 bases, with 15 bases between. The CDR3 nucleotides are TGCAGCAGCTTGGCAGCTGAAGGCTACACCTTC. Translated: CSSLAAEGYTF.

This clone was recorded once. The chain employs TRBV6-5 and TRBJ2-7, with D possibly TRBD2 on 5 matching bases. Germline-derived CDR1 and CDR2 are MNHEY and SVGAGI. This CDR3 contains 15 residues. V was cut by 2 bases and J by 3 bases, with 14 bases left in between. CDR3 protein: CASSYQAVGDYEQYF. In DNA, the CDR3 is TGTGCCAGCAGTTACCAAGCAGTCGGGGACTACGAGCAGTACTTC.

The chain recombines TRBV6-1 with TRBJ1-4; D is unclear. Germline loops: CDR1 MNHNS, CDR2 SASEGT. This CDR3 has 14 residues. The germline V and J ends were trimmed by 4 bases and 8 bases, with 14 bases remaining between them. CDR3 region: CASSVAGVKEKLFF. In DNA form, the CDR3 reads TGTGCCAGCAGTGTGGCCGGTGTTAAGGAAAAACTGTTTTTT.

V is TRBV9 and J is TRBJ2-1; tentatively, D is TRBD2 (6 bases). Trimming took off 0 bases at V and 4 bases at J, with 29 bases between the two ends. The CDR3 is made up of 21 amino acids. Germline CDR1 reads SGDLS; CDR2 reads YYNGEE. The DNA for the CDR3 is TGTGCCAGCAGCGTAGATAGGGGCGGGGCGCATACAAGTGGGTCGTACAATGAGCAGTTCTTC. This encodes CASSVDRGGAHTSGSYNEQFF.

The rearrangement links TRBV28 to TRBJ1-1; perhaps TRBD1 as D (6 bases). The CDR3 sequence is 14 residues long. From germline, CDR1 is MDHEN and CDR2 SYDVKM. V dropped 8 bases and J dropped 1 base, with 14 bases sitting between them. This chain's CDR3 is CASRLWGRNTEAFF. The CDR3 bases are TGTGCCAGCCGCCTATGGGGGCGGAACACTGAAGCTTTCTTT. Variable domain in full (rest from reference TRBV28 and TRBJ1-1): DVKVTQSSRYLVKRTGEKVFLECVQDMDHENMFWYRQDPGLGLRLIYFSYDVKMKEKGDIPEGYSVSREKKERFSLILESASTNQTSMYLCASRLWGRNTEAFFGQGTRLTVV.

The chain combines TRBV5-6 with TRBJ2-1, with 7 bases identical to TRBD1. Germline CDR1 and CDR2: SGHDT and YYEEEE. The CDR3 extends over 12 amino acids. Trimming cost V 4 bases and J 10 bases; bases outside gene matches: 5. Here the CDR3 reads CASSEGTVEQFF. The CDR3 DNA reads TGTGCCAGCAGCGAAGGGACAGTCGAGCAGTTCTTC.

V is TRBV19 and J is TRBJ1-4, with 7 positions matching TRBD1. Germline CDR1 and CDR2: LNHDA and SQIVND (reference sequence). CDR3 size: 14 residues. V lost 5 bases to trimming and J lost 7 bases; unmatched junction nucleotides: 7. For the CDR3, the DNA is TGTGCCAGTAGTTCACGACAGGGATCTGAAAAACTGTTTTTT. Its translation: CASSSRQGSEKLFF.

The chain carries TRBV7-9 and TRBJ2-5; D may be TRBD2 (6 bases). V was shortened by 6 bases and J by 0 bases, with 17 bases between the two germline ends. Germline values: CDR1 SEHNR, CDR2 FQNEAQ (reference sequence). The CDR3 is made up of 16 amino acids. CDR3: CASSLAVAGYQETQYF. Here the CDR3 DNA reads TGTGCCAGCAGTCTAGCAGTGGCGGGGTACCAAGAGACCCAGTACTTC.

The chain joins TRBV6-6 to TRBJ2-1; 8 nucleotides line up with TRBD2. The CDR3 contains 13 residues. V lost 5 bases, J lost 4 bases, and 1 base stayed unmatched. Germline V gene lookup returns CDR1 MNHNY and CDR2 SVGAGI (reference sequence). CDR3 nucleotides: TGTGCCAGCAGTCTAGCGGGTTACAATGAGCAGTTCTTC. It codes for CASSLAGYNEQFF.

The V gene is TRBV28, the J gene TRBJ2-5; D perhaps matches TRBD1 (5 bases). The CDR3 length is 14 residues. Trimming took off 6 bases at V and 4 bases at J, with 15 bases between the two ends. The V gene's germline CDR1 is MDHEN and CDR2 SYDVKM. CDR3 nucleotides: TGTGCCAGCAGCCACCAGGGCCTTGGAGAGACCCAGTACTTC. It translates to CASSHQGLGETQYF.

The CDR3 DNA sequence: TGTGCCAGCAGTTCGCAGGGGTCCGGCTACGAGCAGTACTTC. It specifies CASSSQGSGYEQYF. The chain joins TRBV28 to TRBJ2-7; tentatively, D is TRBD1 (6 bases). This CDR3 spans 14 amino acids. Deletions cut 4 bases from V and 3 bases from J, with 13 bases between. Germline CDR1 reads MDHEN; CDR2 reads SYDVKM.

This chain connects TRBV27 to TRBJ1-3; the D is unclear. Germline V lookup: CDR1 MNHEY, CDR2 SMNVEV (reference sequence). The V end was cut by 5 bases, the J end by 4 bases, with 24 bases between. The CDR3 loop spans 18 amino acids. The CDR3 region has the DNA TGTGCCAGCAGTCCGGACGGGAGTACCCTGGACCTAGGAAACACCATATATTTT. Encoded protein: CASSPDGSTLDLGNTIYF.